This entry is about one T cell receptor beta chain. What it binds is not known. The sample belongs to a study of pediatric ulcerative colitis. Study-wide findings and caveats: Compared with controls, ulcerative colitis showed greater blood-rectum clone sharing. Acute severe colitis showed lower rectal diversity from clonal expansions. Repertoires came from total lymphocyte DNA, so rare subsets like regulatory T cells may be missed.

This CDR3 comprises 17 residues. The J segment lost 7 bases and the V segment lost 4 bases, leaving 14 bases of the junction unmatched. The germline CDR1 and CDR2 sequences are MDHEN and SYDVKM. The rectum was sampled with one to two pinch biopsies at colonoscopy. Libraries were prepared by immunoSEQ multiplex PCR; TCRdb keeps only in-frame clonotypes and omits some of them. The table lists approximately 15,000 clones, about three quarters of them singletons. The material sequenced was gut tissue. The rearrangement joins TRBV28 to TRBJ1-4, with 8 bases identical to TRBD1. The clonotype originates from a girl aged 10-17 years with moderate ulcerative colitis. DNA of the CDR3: TGTGCCAGCAGTTCGATTGCCCAGGGGGCGCGAGGTGAAAAACTGTTTTTT. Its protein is CASSSIAQGARGEKLFF.